This TCR beta chain was captured by sequencing in a study of Ad26.COV2.S vaccination and SARS-CoV-2 variants. The ends lost 3 bases at V and 0 bases at J; junction bases unmatched: 10. The V gene's germline CDR1 is SGHRS and CDR2 YFSETQ. The CDR3 is 17 residues long. Stated treatment: roughly 19 received Ad26.COV2.S at low or high dose, single or two shots; about 5 received placebo; per-sample allocation not given. It was on day 63 after the first vaccine or placebo injection that samples were taken. TCRdb keeps only in-frame clones here, not all; method: immunoSEQ multiplex PCR. The table includes some 340,000 clones, about 86% detected once.

The chain uses TRBV5-1 and TRBJ2-3; 7 nucleotides match TRBD1. Sequencing used peripheral blood, obtained in a trial of Ad26.COV2.S vaccine versus placebo. The receptor was isolated from a person between 18 and 60 years old who received the Ad26.COV2.S COVID-19 vaccine or a placebo. In DNA, the CDR3 is TGCGCCAGCAGCTCTAACCCTACAGGGGCGAGCACAGATACGCAGTATTTT. Amino acid sequence: CASSSNPTGASTDTQYF. Full variable domain (remainder filled in from reference TRBV5-1 and TRBJ2-3): KAGVTQTPRYLIKTRGQQVTLSCSPISGHRSVSWYQQTPGQGLQFLFEYFSETQRNKGNFPGRFSGRQFSNSRSEMNVSTLELGDSALYLCASSSNPTGASTDTQYFGPGTRLTVL.